Listed below are T cell receptor beta chains from one sample, sequenced in a study of beta chain features in type 1 diabetes. Assay: immunoSEQ multiplex PCR; the TCRdb copy retains only in-frame clones and omits some. The table shows 200,000 to 300,000 clones, with roughly 11% occurring only once. Sequenced material: naive CD4+ T cells from blood. These receptors came from a man younger than 45 with type 1 diabetes. Each CDR3 is given with its conserved first and last residue. The D gene is left open where the match is weak. For some rows the clone size is stated as once, few or many, or as a class when expanded; others skip it.

cdr3_length	j_call	clone_size	v_call	d_call	cdr3_nt	cdr3_aa
12	TRBJ2-5	-	TRBV7-2	TRBD1	TGTGCCAGCAGCCCGGACAGGGTTAAACAGTACTTC	CASSPDRVKQYF
15	TRBJ1-4	-	TRBV25-1	-	TGTGCCAGCAGTCCCCGGAGAACTCTCAATGAAAAACTGTTTTTT	CASSPRRTLNEKLFF
15	TRBJ2-7	few	TRBV7-9	-	TGTGCCAGCAGCTTAACTACTAGCTATTCCCACGAGCAGTACTTC	CASSLTTSYSHEQYF
17	TRBJ2-3	-	TRBV7-8	TRBD2	TGTGCCAGCAGCTTATACTCACTAGCGGGGGGCCGAGATACGCAGTATTTT	CASSLYSLAGGRDTQYF
14	TRBJ2-7	-	TRBV2	-	TGTGCCACCGTTCCGGCAGGGTACTCCTACGAGCAGTACTTC	CATVPAGYSYEQYF
14	TRBJ2-2	few	TRBV7-2	TRBD2	TGTGCCAGCAGCCCCAGCGGGAAGAACGGGGAGCTGTTTTTT	CASSPSGKNGELFF
14	TRBJ1-4	few	TRBV12-5	TRBD1	TGTGCTAGTGGTATCGGGACAGTAGGCGAAAAACTGTTTTTT	CASGIGTVGEKLFF
13	TRBJ2-3	few	TRBV5-1	TRBD2	TGCGCCAGTTCTAGCGGGGGCACAGATACGCAGTATTTT	CASSSGGTDTQYF
17	TRBJ1-1	few	TRBV2	TRBD1	TGTGCCAGCAGTGAATCCGGGACAGGGGGCGGTAGCACTGAAGCTTTCTTT	CASSESGTGGGSTEAFF
13	TRBJ2-7	-	TRBV28	-	TGTGCCAGCAGGCTCGGACAGACCTACGAGCAGTACTTC	CASRLGQTYEQYF
14	TRBJ2-2	-	TRBV25-1	-	TGTGCCAGCAGTGTAACGGGCAGGGCCGGGGAGCTGTTTTTT	CASSVTGRAGELFF
14	TRBJ2-1	once	TRBV11-2	TRBD1	TGTGCCAGCAGCCCGACGGGACAGGGAAACGAGCAGTTCTTC	CASSPTGQGNEQFF
19	TRBJ2-3	-	TRBV7-2	TRBD1	TGTGCCAGCAGCTTCCCAAGTCGGACAGGGACCTACTTCACAGATACGCAGTATTTT	CASSFPSRTGTYFTDTQYF